This T cell receptor (beta chain) was captured by sequencing in a study of early T cells in non-severe SARS-CoV-2 infection (dated by TCRdb to the early 2020s). For the wider study: TCR sequencing used bulk RNA from unsorted whole blood, so alpha and beta chains could not be paired.

This clonotype has just a few counts. The specificity of this receptor is unknown. No base quality information exists; no much larger clone differs at one position. This was a case-control study nested in a cohort of healthcare workers in London, UK, who had nasopharyngeal swab PCR tests and blood samples taken every week. Between 23 and 31 March 2020, the week of the UK lockdown, healthcare workers were enrolled and then followed up weekly for as long as 16 weeks. Library prep was done by 5' RACE. Sequencing was carried out with a NextSeq 500. The TCR library protocol attached unique molecular identifiers to individual cDNA molecules to correct for sequencing error and PCR bias. Both TCR alpha and beta chains were sequenced, and tight co-correlation was observed between alpha and beta sequence abundances in each sample. The study's own analysis went as follows. Decombinator V4 was used to perform V gene, J gene and CDR3 annotation of TCR sequences. Expanded TCRs were defined as changing significantly between any two time points under a Poisson model with p below 0.0001. TCR abundances were normalised to the total number of TCRs sequenced in each sample and reported as counts per million. TRAV1-2 paired with TRAJ12, TRAJ20 or TRAJ33 defined MAIT TCRs, while TRAV10 paired with TRAJ18 defined iNKT TCRs. A search of VDJdb, accessed on 1 November 2021, was run for TCRs annotated to CMV, EBV and SARS-CoV-2, with TCRs annotated for multiple antigens excluded. TCRdb reran the public reads through fastp at Q25 and MiXCR, keeping productive beta chains. Each entry is one CDR3 protein sequence, shown with its most common DNA and genes. TCRdb, not the original authors, processed these V and J calls. The sample table holds fewer than 65,000 distinct CDR3 sequences, of which about 7.7% were seen once. The top ten clones comprise 8% to 11% of the sample.

The CDR3 spans 13 residues, from the cysteine through the phenylalanine. Only the CDR3 DNA stays, 39 bases, in frame from base 1. The germline V gene encodes CDR1 LGHDT and CDR2 YNNKEL (reference sequence). V loses 4 bases of germline sequence and J loses 0 bases, and the interval between the two ends is 6 bases. Results and caveats for the whole study, not just this receptor: VDJdb matching was skewed toward anti-spike CD8 responses and likely underestimated virus-specific expansions, missing private and CD4 specificities.

In this chain, TRBV3-1 is recombined with TRBJ1-1; matching of 5 bases hints at TRBD1 as the D gene. The sequences come from whole blood, collected at baseline. The source is an adult who was a healthcare worker with PCR-confirmed SARS-CoV-2 infection or an uninfected control (not recorded which). In nucleotide form, the sequence is TGTGCCAGCAGCCCGGACATGAACACTGAAGCTTTCTTT. This translates into CASSPDMNTEAFF.